A selection of T cell receptor beta chains follows, all from one sample in a study of cytomegalovirus exposure and HLA in healthy donors. The table came from immunoSEQ multiplex PCR; TCRdb's copy has only in-frame clones and leaves some out. The table lists 150,000 to 200,000 clones, less than 85% of them singletons. The material sequenced was PBMCs. The receptors here all came from a man in his late teens or twenties in good health and CMV-seronegative. Each CDR3 is given with its conserved first and last residue. A D gene is named only where the DNA matches it firmly. Not every row has a clone size; where given, it reads once, few, many or a size class.

TRBJ2-5 | 13 | TRBV29-1 | once | NA | TGCAGCGTTGAAAGACAGTTTCAAGAGACCCAGTACTTC | CSVERQFQETQYF
TRBJ1-4 | 15 | TRBV28 | NA | NA | TGTGCCAGCAGTTTATGGGGCAGGGGTGATGAAAAACTGTTTTTT | CASSLWGRGDEKLFF
TRBJ2-3 | 14 | TRBV19 | NA | NA | TGTGCCAGTTCTCTAGGGGCTTACACAGATACGCAGTATTTT | CASSLGAYTDTQYF
TRBJ2-1 | 15 | TRBV28 | NA | NA | TGTGCCAGCGTAGCAGGGGGACTGGTCTACAATGAGCAGTTCTTC | CASVAGGLVYNEQFF
TRBJ2-2 | 17 | TRBV19 | NA | TRBD2 | TGTGCCAGTAGTATAGCTAGGACTAGCGGGACTTCCGGGGAGCTGTTTTTT | CASSIARTSGTSGELFF
TRBJ2-3 | 20 | TRBV4-1 | NA | TRBD2 | TGCGCCAGCAGCCAGCACGGACTAGCGGGAGCCGAAAGTAGCACAGATACGCAGTATTTT | CASSQHGLAGAESSTDTQYF
TRBJ2-5 | 15 | TRBV28 | NA | NA | TGTGCCAGCTTGGGGGAGTCGGACAGCCAAGAGACCCAGTACTTC | CASLGESDSQETQYF
TRBJ2-1 | 15 | TRBV9 | NA | NA | TGTGCCAGCAGCGTAGCGGCAGGCTGGGACAATGAGCAGTTCTTC | CASSVAAGWDNEQFF
TRBJ2-7 | 13 | TRBV7-3 | NA | TRBD1 | TGTGCCAGCAGCTTCCAGACAGGGACCGAGCAGTACTTC | CASSFQTGTEQYF
TRBJ2-5 | 16 | TRBV5-4 | few | TRBD2 | TGTGCCAGCAGCCCTTTAGCGGGGGGGGCACAAGAGACCCAGTACTTC | CASSPLAGGAQETQYF
TRBJ1-1 | 14 | TRBV11-2 | few | NA | TGTGCCAGCAGTATGAACAGGGCTCGGACTGAAGCTTTCTTT | CASSMNRARTEAFF
TRBJ2-1 | 13 | TRBV27 | NA | NA | TGTGCCAGCAGTTTATCTGGGCTCAATGAGCAGTTCTTC | CASSLSGLNEQFF
TRBJ1-3 | 17 | TRBV15 | NA | NA | TGTGCCACCAGCAGCCCGGACACCCTGGTGCGTGGAAACACCATATATTTT | CATSSPDTLVRGNTIYF
TRBJ1-2 | 13 | TRBV5-1 | NA | NA | TGCGCCAGCAGCTTGTTAGGGGTTCCCGGCTACACCTTC | CASSLLGVPGYTF
TRBJ2-1 | 12 | TRBV10-3 | once | NA | TGTGCCATCAGTGACATCCCCAATGAGCAGTTCTTC | CAISDIPNEQFF
TRBJ2-7 | 17 | TRBV18 | NA | TRBD2 | TGTGCCAGCTCACGTATGGGGCAGGTCCAGCGGGAAAGTCAGCAGTACTTC | CASSRMGQVQRESQQYF
TRBJ2-1 | 15 | TRBV11-2 | NA | TRBD2 | TGTGCCAGCAGCTTAGCTAGCGGGACCTACAATGAGCAGTTCTTC | CASSLASGTYNEQFF
TRBJ1-6 | 13 | TRBV2 | few | NA | TGTGCCAGCAGTGGTTCAGTTAATTCACCCCTCCACTTT | CASSGSVNSPLHF
TRBJ1-3 | 16 | TRBV28 | many | NA | TGTGCCAGCAGTTACGTGCAGGGGCGCTTTGGAAACACCATATATTTT | CASSYVQGRFGNTIYF
TRBJ2-7 | 15 | TRBV6-1 | NA | NA | TGTGCCAGTTCCTTCGCTCAGGGTTCCTCCTACGAGCAGTACTTC | CASSFAQGSSYEQYF
TRBJ2-3 | 17 | TRBV5-4 | NA | TRBD2 | TGTGCCAGCAGCCGTAGACTAGCGGGAGCGGGCACAGATACGCAGTATTTT | CASSRRLAGAGTDTQYF
TRBJ2-1 | 13 | TRBV19 | NA | NA | TGTGCCAGTAGTTCGGGGGTGGGTAATGAGCAGTTCTTC | CASSSGVGNEQFF
TRBJ1-1 | 15 | TRBV10-1 | NA | TRBD1 | TGCGCCAGCACCTCCGGGACAGGGAGTAACACTGAAGCTTTCTTT | CASTSGTGSNTEAFF
TRBJ1-3 | 16 | TRBV12-2 | NA | NA | TGTGCAAGTCGCTTAGTACCAGACAGATCTGGAAACACCATATATTTT | CASRLVPDRSGNTIYF
TRBJ2-7 | 14 | TRBV11-2 | NA | NA | TGTGCCAGCAGCTTAGATCCAGGGAGGTACGAGCAGTACTTC | CASSLDPGRYEQYF
TRBJ2-7 | 16 | TRBV4-1 | NA | NA | TGCGCCAGCAGCCAACTTACCAGATCCAGCTCCTACGAGCAGTACTTC | CASSQLTRSSSYEQYF
TRBJ1-1 | 15 | TRBV9 | NA | NA | TGTGCCAGCAGCGTCGGTGACAGGCTGCTAACTGAAGCTTTCTTT | CASSVGDRLLTEAFF
TRBJ2-1 | 14 | TRBV2 | NA | TRBD1 | TGTGCCAGCAACCGGGACAGGGGTCACAATGAGCAGTTCTTC | CASNRDRGHNEQFF
TRBJ1-2 | 14 | TRBV19 | NA | TRBD1 | TGTGCCAGTAGCGTACAGGGGGTTCACTATGGCTACACCTTC | CASSVQGVHYGYTF
TRBJ2-7 | 14 | TRBV7-2 | NA | NA | TGTGCCAGCAGCTTTAACCCTACGCGGGAAGAGCAGTACTTC | CASSFNPTREEQYF
TRBJ2-1 | 15 | TRBV28 | NA | TRBD1 | TGTGCCAGCAGTTCACGACAGGGCCTGTACAATGAGCAGTTCTTC | CASSSRQGLYNEQFF
TRBJ2-7 | 15 | TRBV6-1 | NA | NA | TGTGCCAGCAGTGACCAGCGGGCTTACTCCTACGAGCAGTACTTC | CASSDQRAYSYEQYF
TRBJ2-7 | 15 | TRBV7-2 | NA | NA | TGTGCCAGCAGCTTATACCACGGGAGTCTATACGAGCAGTACTTC | CASSLYHGSLYEQYF
TRBJ1-3 | 15 | TRBV6-5 | few | NA | TGTGCCAGCAGCCCCCAGGCTGACTCTGGAAACACCATATATTTT | CASSPQADSGNTIYF
TRBJ1-2 | 13 | TRBV6-5 | NA | NA | TGTGCCAGCAGCCAGGCCCCTTACAATGGCTACACCTTC | CASSQAPYNGYTF
TRBJ2-7 | 14 | TRBV6-6 | NA | NA | TGTGCCAGCAGTCCAGACAGGATCTTATACGAGCAGTACTTC | CASSPDRILYEQYF
TRBJ2-2 | 14 | TRBV28 | NA | NA | TGTGCCAGCAGTTTAGGGGGGTATACCGGGGAGCTGTTTTTT | CASSLGGYTGELFF
TRBJ1-4 | 15 | TRBV15 | NA | NA | TGTGCCACCAGCGGACCTGGAGGGGGGGGGATGAAACTGTTTTTT | CATSGPGGGGMKLFF
TRBJ2-7 | 13 | TRBV19 | NA | TRBD1 | TGTGCCAGTAGTATGACAGGGATCTACGAGCAGTACTTC | CASSMTGIYEQYF
TRBJ2-7 | 19 | TRBV7-2 | NA | TRBD2 | TGTGCCAGCAGCCCACGAGCGGGAGGGATTCCTAGAATGACCTACGAGCAGTACTTC | CASSPRAGGIPRMTYEQYF
TRBJ2-2 | 15 | TRBV7-3 | NA | NA | TGTGCCAGCAGCCCTGGGCAGGGGAACACCGGGGAGCTGTTTTTT | CASSPGQGNTGELFF
TRBJ2-2 | 15 | TRBV7-2 | NA | NA | TGTGCCAGCAGCTTGCAGGGCTCGAACACCGGGGAGCTGTTTTTT | CASSLQGSNTGELFF
TRBJ2-1 | 19 | TRBV12-5 | NA | NA | TGTGCTAGTGGTTTGGTAGTGGGGTTAGGGGGACCTACTGACAATGAGCAGTTCTTC | CASGLVVGLGGPTDNEQFF
TRBJ2-7 | 15 | TRBV4-2 | NA | TRBD2 | TGTGCCAGCAGCCCGACTAGCGGGAGGAGCTACGAGCAGTACTTC | CASSPTSGRSYEQYF
TRBJ2-5 | 13 | TRBV6-6 | NA | TRBD2 | TGTGCCAGCAGACTAGCGGGAGGAGAGACCCAGTACTTC | CASRLAGGETQYF
TRBJ2-5 | 13 | TRBV27 | NA | NA | TGTGCCAGCAGGGGGTGGGGGGAAGAGACCCAGTACTTC | CASRGWGEETQYF
TRBJ1-2 | 11 | TRBV25-1 | NA | NA | TGTGCCAGCAGTGGAGTCTATGGCTACACCTTC | CASSGVYGYTF
TRBJ2-1 | 16 | TRBV4-3 | once | NA | TGCGCCAGCAGCCAAGATCGGGGGAGCTCCTACAATGAGCAGTTCTTC | CASSQDRGSSYNEQFF
TRBJ1-2 | 13 | TRBV28 | few | TRBD1 | TGTGCCGGACGGGACAGGGCAAGCTATGGCTACACCTTC | CAGRDRASYGYTF
TRBJ2-7 | 13 | TRBV6-1 | NA | NA | TGTGCCAGCGGGGGGGCGACAACCTACGAGCAGTACTTC | CASGGATTYEQYF
TRBJ2-7 | 14 | TRBV7-9 | NA | NA | TGTGCCAGCAGCTTAGATCCGAGCTCCTACGAGCAGTACTTC | CASSLDPSSYEQYF
TRBJ2-7 | 18 | TRBV7-6 | NA | TRBD2 | TGTGCCAGCAGCTTAGGGCCTAGCGGGGGGGCAAACCACTACGAGCAGTACTTC | CASSLGPSGGANHYEQYF
TRBJ1-5 | 13 | TRBV5-5 | once | TRBD1 | TGTGCCAGCGGCGACAGGGGAAATCAGCCCCAGCATTTT | CASGDRGNQPQHF